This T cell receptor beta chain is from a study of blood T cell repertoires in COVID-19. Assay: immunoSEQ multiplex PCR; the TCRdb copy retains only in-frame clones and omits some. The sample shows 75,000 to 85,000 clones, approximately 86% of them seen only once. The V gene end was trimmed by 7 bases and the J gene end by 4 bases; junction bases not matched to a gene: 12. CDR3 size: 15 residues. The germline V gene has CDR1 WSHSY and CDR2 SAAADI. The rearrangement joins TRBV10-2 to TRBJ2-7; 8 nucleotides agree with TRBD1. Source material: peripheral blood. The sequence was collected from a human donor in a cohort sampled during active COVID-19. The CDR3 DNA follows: TGCGCCAGCATGGGAGGACAGGGATTTATTTACGAGCAGTACTTC. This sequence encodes CASMGGQGFIYEQYF.